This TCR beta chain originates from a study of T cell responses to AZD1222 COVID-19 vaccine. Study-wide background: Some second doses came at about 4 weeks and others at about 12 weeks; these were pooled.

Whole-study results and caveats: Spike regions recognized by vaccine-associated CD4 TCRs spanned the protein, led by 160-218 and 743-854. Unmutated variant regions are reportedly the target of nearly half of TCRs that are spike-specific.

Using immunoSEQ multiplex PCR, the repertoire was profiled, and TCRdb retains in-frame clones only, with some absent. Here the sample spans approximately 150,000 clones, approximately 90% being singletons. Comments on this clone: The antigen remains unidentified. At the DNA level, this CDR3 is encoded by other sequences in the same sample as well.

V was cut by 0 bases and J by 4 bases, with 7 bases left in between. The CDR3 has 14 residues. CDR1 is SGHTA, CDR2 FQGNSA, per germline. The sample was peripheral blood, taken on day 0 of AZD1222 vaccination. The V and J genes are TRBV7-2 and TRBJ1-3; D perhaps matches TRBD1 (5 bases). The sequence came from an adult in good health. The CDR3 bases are TGTGCCAGCAGCTTAGCGAGGGGAGGAAACACCATATATTTT. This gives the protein CASSLARGGNTIYF. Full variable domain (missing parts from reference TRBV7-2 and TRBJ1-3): GAGVSQSPSNKVTEKGKDVELRCDPISGHTALYWYRQSLGQGLEFLIYFQGNSAPDKSGLPSDRFSAERTGGSVSTLTIQRTQQEDSAVYLCASSLARGGNTIYFGEGSWLTVV.